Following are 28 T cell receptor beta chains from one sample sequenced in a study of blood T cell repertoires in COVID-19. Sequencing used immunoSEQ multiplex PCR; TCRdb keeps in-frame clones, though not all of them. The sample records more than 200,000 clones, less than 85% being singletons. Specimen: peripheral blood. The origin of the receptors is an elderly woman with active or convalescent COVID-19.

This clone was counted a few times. The CDR3 region is CASRLTGEPEQYF. Here the CDR3 DNA reads TGTGCCAGCAGACTGACAGGGGAACCCGAGCAGTACTTC. The chain recombines TRBV7-9 with TRBJ2-7; 8 bases map to TRBD1. The CDR3 covers 13 residues. In germline, CDR1 is SEHNR, CDR2 FQNEAQ (reference sequence). V gave up 6 bases and J gave up 6 bases; unmatched junction bases: 7.

CDR3 DNA sequence: TGTGCCAGCAGCTGGGGAGGTAGCGGGGGAACCGGGGAGCTGTTTTTT. It encodes CASSWGGSGGTGELFF. This rearrangement joins TRBV5-4 to TRBJ2-2, with 9 bases fitting TRBD2. Unmatched junction bases numbered 8, after V lost 3 bases and J lost 5 bases. The CDR3 is 16 residues long. Germline V gene sequence: CDR1 SGHNT, CDR2 YYREEE (reference sequence).

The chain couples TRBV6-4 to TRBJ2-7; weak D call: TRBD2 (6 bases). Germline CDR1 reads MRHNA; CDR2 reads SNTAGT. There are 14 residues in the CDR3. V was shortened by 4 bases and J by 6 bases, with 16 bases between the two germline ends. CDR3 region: CASSASTGVTEQYF. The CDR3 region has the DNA TGTGCCAGCAGTGCCTCGACGGGAGTAACCGAGCAGTACTTC.

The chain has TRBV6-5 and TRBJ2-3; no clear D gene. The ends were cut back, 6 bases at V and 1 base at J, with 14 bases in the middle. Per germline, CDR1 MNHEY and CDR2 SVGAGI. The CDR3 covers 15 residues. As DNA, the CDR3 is TGTGCCAGCAGGCAGACACCTTCGGGCACAGATACGCAGTATTTT. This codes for CASRQTPSGTDTQYF.

This chain's CDR3 is CATGTGAYNEQFF. The CDR3 nucleotides read TGTGCCACTGGGACAGGGGCGTACAATGAGCAGTTCTTC. The chain combines TRBV2 with TRBJ2-1, with 10 bases lining up with TRBD1. The CDR3 totals 13 residues. Germline V gives CDR1 SNHLY, CDR2 FYNNEI. V lost 10 bases, J lost 4 bases, and 4 bases stayed unmatched.

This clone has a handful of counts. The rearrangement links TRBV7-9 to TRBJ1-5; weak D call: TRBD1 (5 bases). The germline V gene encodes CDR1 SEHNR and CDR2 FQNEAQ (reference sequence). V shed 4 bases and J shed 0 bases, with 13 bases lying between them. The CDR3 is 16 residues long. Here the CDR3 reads CASSSGTGVSNQPQHF. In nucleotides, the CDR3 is TGTGCCAGCAGCTCCGGAACGGGGGTTAGCAATCAGCCCCAGCATTTT.

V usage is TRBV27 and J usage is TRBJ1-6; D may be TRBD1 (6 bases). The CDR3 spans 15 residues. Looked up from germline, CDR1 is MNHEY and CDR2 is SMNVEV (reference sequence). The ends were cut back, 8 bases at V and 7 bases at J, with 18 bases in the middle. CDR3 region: CASAWGGLVNSPLHF. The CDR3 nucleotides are TGTGCCAGCGCCTGGGGGGGGCTTGTAAATTCACCCCTCCACTTT.

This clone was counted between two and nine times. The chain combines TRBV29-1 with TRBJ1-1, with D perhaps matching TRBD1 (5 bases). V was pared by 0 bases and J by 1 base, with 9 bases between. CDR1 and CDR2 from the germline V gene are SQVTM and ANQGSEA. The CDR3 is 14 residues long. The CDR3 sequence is CSVEDNRRNTEAFF. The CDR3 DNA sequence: TGCAGCGTTGAAGATAACAGGAGGAACACTGAAGCTTTCTTT.

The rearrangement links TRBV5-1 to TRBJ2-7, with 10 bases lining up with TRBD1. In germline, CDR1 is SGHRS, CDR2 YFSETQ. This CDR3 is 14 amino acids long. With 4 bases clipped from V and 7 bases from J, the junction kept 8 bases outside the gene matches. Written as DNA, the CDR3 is TGCGCCAGCAGCCCGACAGGGGGCGCGGGAGAGCAGTACTTC. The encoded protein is CASSPTGGAGEQYF. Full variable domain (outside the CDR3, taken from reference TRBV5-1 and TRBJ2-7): KAGVTQTPRYLIKTRGQQVTLSCSPISGHRSVSWYQQTPGQGLQFLFEYFSETQRNKGNFPGRFSGRQFSNSRSEMNVSTLELGDSALYLCASSPTGGAGEQYFGPGTRLTVT.

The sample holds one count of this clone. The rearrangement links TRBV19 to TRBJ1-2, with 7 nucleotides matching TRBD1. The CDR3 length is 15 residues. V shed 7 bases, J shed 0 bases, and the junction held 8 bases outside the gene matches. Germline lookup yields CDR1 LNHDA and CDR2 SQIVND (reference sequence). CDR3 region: CASKWDSNTNYGYTF. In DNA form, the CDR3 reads TGTGCCAGTAAGTGGGACAGTAACACTAACTATGGCTACACCTTC.

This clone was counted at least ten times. This chain's CDR3 is CASSAHTNTEAFF. The CDR3 bases are TGTGCCAGCAGCGCTCACACGAACACTGAAGCTTTCTTT. This sequence joins TRBV5-5 and TRBJ1-1; D is undetermined. Deletions cut 4 bases from V and 1 base from J, with 8 bases between. The CDR3 consists of 13 residues. Germline assignment: CDR1 SGHKS and CDR2 YYEKEE (reference sequence).

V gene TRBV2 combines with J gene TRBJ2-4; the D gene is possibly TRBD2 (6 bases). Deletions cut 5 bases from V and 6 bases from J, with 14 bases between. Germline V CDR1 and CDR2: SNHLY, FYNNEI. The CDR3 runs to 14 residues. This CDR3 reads CASSSGLEGNIQYF. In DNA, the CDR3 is TGTGCCAGCAGTTCGGGACTGGAGGGAAACATTCAGTACTTC.

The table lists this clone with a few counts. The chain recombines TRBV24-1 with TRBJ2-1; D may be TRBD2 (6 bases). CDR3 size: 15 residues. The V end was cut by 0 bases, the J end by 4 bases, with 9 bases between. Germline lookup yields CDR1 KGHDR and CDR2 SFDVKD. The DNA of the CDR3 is TGTGCCACCAGTGATTTGAGGAGGGGATACAATGAGCAGTTCTTC. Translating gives CATSDLRRGYNEQFF.

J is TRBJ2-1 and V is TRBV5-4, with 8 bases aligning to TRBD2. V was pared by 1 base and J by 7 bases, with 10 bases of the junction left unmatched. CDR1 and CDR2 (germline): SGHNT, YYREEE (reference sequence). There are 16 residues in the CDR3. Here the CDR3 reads CASSLPGLASINEQFF. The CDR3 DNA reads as TGTGCCAGCAGCTTGCCCGGACTAGCAAGTATAAATGAGCAGTTCTTC.

The CDR3 loop reads CASSYSTGYEQFF. The CDR3 DNA follows: TGTGCCAGCAGTTACTCCACAGGCTATGAGCAGTTCTTC. The gene calls are TRBV6-2 or TRBV6-3 and TRBJ2-1; TRBD1 is a possible D gene (5 bases). Trimming took 0 bases from V and 8 from J, leaving 8 bases between them. The length of the CDR3 is 13 residues. Germline V gives CDR1 MNHEY, CDR2 SVGEGT.

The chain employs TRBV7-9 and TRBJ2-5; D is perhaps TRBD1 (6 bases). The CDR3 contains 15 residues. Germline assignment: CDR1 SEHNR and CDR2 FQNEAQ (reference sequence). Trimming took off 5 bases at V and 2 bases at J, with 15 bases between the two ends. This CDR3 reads CASSRNTGLQETQYF. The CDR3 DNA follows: TGTGCCAGCAGCCGAAATACAGGGCTACAAGAGACCCAGTACTTC.

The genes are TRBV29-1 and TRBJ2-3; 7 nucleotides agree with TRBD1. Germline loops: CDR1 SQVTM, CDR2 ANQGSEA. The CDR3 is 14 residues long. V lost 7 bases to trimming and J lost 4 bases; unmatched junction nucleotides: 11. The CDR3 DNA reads TGCAGCGCTAACAGGGGTCCCAGGTCAGATACGCAGTATTTT. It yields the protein CSANRGPRSDTQYF.

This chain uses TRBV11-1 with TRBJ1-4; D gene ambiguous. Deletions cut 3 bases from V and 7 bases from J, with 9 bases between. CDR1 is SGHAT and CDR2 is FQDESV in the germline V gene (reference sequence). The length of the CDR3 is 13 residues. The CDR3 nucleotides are TGTGCCAGCAGCTTGGGAGAACGTGAAAAACTGTTTTTT. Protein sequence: CASSLGEREKLFF. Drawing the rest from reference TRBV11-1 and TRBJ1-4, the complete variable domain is EAEVAQSPRYKITEKSQAVAFWCDPISGHATLYWYRQILGQGPELLVQFQDESVVDDSQLPKDRFSAERLKGVDSTLKIQPAELGDSAMYLCASSLGEREKLFFGSGTQLSVL.

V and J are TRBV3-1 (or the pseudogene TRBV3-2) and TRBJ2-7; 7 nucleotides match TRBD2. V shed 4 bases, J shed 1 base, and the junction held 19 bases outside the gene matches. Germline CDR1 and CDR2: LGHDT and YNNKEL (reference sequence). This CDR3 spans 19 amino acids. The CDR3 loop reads CASSPIQVSGGSLSYEQYF. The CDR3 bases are TGTGCCAGCAGCCCCATTCAAGTCTCGGGCGGGAGTCTTTCCTACGAGCAGTACTTC.

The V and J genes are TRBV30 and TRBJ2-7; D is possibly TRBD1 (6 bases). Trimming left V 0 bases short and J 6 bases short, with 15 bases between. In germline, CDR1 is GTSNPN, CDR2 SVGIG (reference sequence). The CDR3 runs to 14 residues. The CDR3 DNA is TGTGCCTGGAGTGTCGCCGCAGGGGTGTCCGAGCAGTACTTC. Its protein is CAWSVAAGVSEQYF.

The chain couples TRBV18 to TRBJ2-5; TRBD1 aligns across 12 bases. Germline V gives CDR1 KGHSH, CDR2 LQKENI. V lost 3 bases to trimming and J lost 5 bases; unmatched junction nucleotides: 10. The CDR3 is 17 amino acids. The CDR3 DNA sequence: TGTGCCAGCTCACCTACCGGGACAGGGGGCGCGGGGGAGACCCAGTACTTC. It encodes CASSPTGTGGAGETQYF.

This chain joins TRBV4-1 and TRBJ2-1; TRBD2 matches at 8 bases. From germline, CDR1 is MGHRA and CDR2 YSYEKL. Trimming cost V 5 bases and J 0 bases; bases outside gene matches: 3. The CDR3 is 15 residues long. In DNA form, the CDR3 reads TGCGCCAGCAGCACTAGCGGATCCTCCTACAATGAGCAGTTCTTC. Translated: CASSTSGSSYNEQFF.

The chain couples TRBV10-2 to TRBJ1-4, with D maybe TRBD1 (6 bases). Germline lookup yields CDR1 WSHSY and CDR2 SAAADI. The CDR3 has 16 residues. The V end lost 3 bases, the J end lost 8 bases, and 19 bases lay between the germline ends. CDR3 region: CASSEFRPQGREKLFF. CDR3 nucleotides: TGCGCCAGCAGTGAATTTAGGCCACAGGGACGGGAAAAACTGTTTTTT.

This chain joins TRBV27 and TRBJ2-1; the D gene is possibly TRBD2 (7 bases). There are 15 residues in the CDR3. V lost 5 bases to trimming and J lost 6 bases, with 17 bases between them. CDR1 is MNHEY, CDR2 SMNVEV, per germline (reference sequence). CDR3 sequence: CASSRGVGGANEQFF. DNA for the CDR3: TGTGCCAGCAGTAGGGGTGTAGGGGGGGCCAATGAGCAGTTCTTC.

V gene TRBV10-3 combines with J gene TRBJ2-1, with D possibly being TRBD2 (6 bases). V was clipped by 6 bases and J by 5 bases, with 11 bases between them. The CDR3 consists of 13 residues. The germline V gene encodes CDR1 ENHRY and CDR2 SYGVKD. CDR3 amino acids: CAIRSGRDNEQFF. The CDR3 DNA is TGTGCCATCAGGAGCGGGCGAGACAATGAGCAGTTCTTC.

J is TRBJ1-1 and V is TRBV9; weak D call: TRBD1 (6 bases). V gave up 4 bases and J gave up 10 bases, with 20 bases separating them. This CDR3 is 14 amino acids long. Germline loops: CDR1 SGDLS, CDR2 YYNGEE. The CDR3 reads CASSPGGALRGAFF. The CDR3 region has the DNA TGTGCCAGCAGCCCGGGGGGGGCTTTGAGGGGAGCTTTCTTT. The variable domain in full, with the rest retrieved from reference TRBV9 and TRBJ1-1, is DSGVTQTPKHLITATGQRVTLRCSPRSGDLSVYWYQQSLDQGLQFLIQYYNGEERAKGNILERFSAQQFPDLHSELNLSSLELGDSALYFCASSPGGALRGAFFGQGTRLTVV.

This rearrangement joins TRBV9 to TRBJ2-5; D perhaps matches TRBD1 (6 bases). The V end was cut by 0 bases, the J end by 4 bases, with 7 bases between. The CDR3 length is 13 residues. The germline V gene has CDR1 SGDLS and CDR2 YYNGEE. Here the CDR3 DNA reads TGTGCCAGCAGCGTAGGGGGGCCAGAGACCCAGTACTTC. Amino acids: CASSVGGPETQYF.

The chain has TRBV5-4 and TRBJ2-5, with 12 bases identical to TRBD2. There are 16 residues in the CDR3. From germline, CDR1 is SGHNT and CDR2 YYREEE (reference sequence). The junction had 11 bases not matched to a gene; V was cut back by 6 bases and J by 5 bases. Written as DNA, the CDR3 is TGTGCCAGCACATGGGCTAGCGGGGGGGCAGGGGAGACCCAGTACTTC. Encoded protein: CASTWASGGAGETQYF.